The clone carrying this T cell receptor (beta chain) was seen many times. The source of the sample is a study of regulatory T cells in long-lasting Graves disease. Described time point: newly diagnosed GD, antithyroid drugs for less than 3 months. The authors made the TCR library using RNA they extracted from PBMCs. This CDR3 spans 12 amino acids. V lost 11 bases to trimming and J lost 5 bases, with 16 bases between them. Germline CDR1 and CDR2: SNHLY and FYNNEI. Construction of the TCR beta libraries employed iRepertoire HTBI primers in conjunction with Arm-PCR of CDR3 regions. Using its own MiXCR run on the multiplex PCR reads, TCRdb lists one record per CDR3 protein. The sample shows about 200,000 distinct CDR3 sequences, roughly 20% of them seen only once. This same sample was also part of a study on T cells in Graves' hyperthyroidism and ophthalmopathy.

The clonotype was recovered from a woman aged 30 to 39 with Graves disease. Sample: peripheral blood mononuclear cells (PBMCs), taken at new diagnosis, from a patient treated with antithyroid drugs. The V call is TRBV2, the J call TRBJ2-7, with D perhaps given as TRBD1 or TRBD2 (6 bases each). In nucleotides, the CDR3 is TGTGCCTGCTCGGAGGGGGTACACGAGCAGTACTTC. Protein sequence: CACSEGVHEQYF.